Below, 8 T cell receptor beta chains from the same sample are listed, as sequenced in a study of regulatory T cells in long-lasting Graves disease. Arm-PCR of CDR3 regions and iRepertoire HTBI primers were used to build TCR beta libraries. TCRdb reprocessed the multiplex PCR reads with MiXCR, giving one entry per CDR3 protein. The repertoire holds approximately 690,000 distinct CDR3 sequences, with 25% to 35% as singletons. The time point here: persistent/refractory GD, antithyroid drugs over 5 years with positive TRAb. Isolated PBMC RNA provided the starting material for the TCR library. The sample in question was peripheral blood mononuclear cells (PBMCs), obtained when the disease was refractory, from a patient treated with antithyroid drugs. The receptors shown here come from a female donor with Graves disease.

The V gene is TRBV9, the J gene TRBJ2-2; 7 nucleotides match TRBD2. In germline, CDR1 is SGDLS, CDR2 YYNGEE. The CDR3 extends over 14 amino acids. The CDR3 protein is CPRRAGSNTGELFF. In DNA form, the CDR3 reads TGTCCAAGACGAGCGGGGTCGAACACCGGGGAGCTGTTTTTT.

CDR3 residues: CASSLCRRETQYF. In DNA, the CDR3 is TGTGCCAGCAGTTTATGCAGGAGAGAGACCCAGTACTTC. V is TRBV28 and J is TRBJ2-5; D is undetermined. The CDR3 sequence is 13 residues long. Germline lookup yields CDR1 MDHEN and CDR2 SYDVKM. The ends were cut back, 0 bases at V and 4 bases at J, with 6 bases in the middle.

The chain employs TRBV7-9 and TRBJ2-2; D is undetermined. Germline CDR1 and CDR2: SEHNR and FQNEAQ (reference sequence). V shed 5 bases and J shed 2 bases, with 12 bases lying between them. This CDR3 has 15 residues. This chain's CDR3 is CASSRARLNTGELFF. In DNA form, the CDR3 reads TGTGCCAGCAGCCGTGCGAGGCTAAACACCGGGGAGCTGTTTTTT.

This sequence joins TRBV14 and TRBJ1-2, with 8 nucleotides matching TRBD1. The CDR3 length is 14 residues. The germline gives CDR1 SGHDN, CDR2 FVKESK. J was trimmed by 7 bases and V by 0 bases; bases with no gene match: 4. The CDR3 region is CASSQDRGPIGYTF. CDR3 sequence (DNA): TGTGCCAGCAGCCAAGACAGGGGGCCTATTGGCTACACCTTC.

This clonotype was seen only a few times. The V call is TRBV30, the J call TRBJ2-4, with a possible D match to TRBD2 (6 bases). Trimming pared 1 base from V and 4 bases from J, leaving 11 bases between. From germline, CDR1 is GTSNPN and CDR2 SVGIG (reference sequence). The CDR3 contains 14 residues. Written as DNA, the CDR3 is TGTGCCTGGAGTGCGGGGGTTACGAAAAACATTCAGTACTTC. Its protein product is CAWSAGVTKNIQYF.

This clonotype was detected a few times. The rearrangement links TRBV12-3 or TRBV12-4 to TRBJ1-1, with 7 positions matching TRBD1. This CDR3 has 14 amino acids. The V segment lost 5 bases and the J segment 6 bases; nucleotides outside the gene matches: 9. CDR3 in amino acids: CASSVDREDAEAFF. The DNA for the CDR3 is TGTGCCAGCAGTGTTGACAGGGAGGACGCTGAAGCTTTCTTT.

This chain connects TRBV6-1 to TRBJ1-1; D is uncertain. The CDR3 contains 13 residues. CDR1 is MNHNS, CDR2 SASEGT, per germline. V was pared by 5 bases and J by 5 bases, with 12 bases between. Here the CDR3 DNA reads TGTGCCAGCAGTCGAGGGTCGAGGACTGAAGCTTTCTTT. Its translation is CASSRGSRTEAFF.

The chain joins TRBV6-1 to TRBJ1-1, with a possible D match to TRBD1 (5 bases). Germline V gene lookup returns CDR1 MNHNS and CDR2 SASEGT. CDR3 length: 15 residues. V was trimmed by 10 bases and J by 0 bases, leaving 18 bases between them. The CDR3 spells CATRERRPLNTEAFF. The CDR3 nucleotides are TGTGCCACCAGGGAGAGGAGACCCTTGAACACTGAAGCTTTCTTT.